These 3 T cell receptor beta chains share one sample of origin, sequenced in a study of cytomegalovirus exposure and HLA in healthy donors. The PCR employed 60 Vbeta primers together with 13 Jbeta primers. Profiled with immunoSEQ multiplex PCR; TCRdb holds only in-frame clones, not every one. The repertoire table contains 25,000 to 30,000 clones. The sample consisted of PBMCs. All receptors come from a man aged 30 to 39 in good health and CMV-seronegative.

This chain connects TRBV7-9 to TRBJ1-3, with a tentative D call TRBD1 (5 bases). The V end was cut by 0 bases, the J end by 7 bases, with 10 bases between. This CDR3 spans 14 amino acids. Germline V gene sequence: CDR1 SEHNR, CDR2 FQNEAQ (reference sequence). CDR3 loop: CASSLAPSGNTIYF. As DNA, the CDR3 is TGTGCCAGCAGCTTAGCCCCTTCAGGGAACACCATATATTTT.

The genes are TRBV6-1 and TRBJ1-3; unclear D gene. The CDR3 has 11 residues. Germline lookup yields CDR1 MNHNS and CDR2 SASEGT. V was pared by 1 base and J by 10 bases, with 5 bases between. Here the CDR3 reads CASSEDRTIYF. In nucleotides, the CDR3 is TGTGCCAGCAGTGAAGATCGGACCATATATTTT.

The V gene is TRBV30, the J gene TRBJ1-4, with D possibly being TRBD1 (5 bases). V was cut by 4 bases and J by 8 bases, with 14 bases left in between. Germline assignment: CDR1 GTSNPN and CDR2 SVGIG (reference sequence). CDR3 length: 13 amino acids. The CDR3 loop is CAWTTQAGEKLFF. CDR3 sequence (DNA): TGTGCCTGGACTACACAGGCCGGAGAAAAACTGTTTTTT.